The rows below give T cell receptor beta chains drawn from one sample of a study of shared clonotypes between healthy human individuals. Assay used: immunoSEQ multiplex PCR; TCRdb lists only in-frame clones, some missing. The sample has about 670,000 clones; about two thirds are singletons. Material: memory CD4+ T cells sorted from blood. Every receptor here comes from a woman in her 30s in good health. The CDR3 runs from the conserved cysteine through the conserved F or W. The order of the fields is J gene, V gene, D gene, clone size, CDR3 DNA, CDR3 protein. The D gene is left open where the match is weak. A clone size is listed for some rows: how often the clone was seen (once, few, many), or a class if it is expanded.

TRBJ2-1 TRBV2 TRBD2 NA TGTGCCAGCAGGAAGCTAGCGGGAGTCCTCAATGAGCAGTTCTTC CASRKLAGVLNEQFF
TRBJ2-1 TRBV28 TRBD2 NA TGTGCCAGCAGGCCATTAGAGCGGGGGGGGTACAATGAGCAGTTCTTC CASRPLERGGYNEQFF
TRBJ2-6 TRBV11-2 NA NA TGTGCCAGCAGCTTTAACAGCTACTCTGGGGCCAACGTCCTGACTTTC CASSFNSYSGANVLTF
TRBJ1-3 TRBV18 NA NA TGTGCCAGCTCACCAGGCCCAGACTCTGGAAACACCATATATTTT CASSPGPDSGNTIYF
TRBJ2-7 TRBV5-1 TRBD2 NA TGCGCCAGCAGGCGTAGCGGGAGTATGAACTCCTACGAGCAGTACTTC CASRRSGSMNSYEQYF
TRBJ2-6 TRBV28 NA NA TGTGCCAGCAGACCAAGACAGGCCCCATATGGGGCCAACGTCCTGACTTTC CASRPRQAPYGANVLTF
TRBJ2-3 TRBV29-1 NA many TGCAGCGTGGCGGGGCAGGCCGATACGCAGTATTTT CSVAGQADTQYF
TRBJ2-1 TRBV5-4 NA NA TGTGCCAGCAGCTTGGGGGATTCCTACAATGAGCAGTTCTTC CASSLGDSYNEQFF
TRBJ2-1 TRBV11-2 NA few TGTGCCAGCAGCTTAGGGACCAATGAGCAGTTCTTC CASSLGTNEQFF
TRBJ2-2 TRBV11-2 NA NA TGTGCCAGCAGCCCCCTGTGGAGCCCCGGGGAGCTGTTTTTT CASSPLWSPGELFF
TRBJ1-2 TRBV6-5 NA NA TGTGCCAGCAGTTATGATGGGACGGCTAACTATGGCTACACCTTC CASSYDGTANYGYTF
TRBJ1-1 TRBV5-1 NA NA TGCGCCAGCAGTCCCTCCGTGGGGAACACTGAAGCTTTCTTT CASSPSVGNTEAFF
TRBJ2-7 TRBV6-6 TRBD2 NA TGTGCCAGCAGTCCGCGACTAGCGGGAGGGCGGGAGCAGTACTTC CASSPRLAGGREQYF
TRBJ2-5 TRBV6-5 NA NA TGTGCCAGCAGGCGGGCAGGGTTGGTGTTGGAGACCCAGTACTTC CASRRAGLVLETQYF
TRBJ1-5 TRBV2 NA once TGTGCCAGCAGTGAAGACCGGCCTAATCAGCCCCAGCATTTT CASSEDRPNQPQHF
TRBJ2-7 TRBV6-1 NA NA TGTGCCAGCAGTGAAGGTCAGGGTGGTTACGAGCAGTACTTC CASSEGQGGYEQYF
TRBJ1-2 TRBV5-1 NA many TGCGCCAGCAGCCAACAGGGAATGGGTGGCTACACCTTC CASSQQGMGGYTF
TRBJ2-1 TRBV5-1 TRBD1 once TGCGCCAGCAGCACCCCGACAGGGTCCTACAATGAGCAGTTCTTC CASSTPTGSYNEQFF
TRBJ2-7 TRBV28 TRBD2 NA TGTGCCAGCAGTTTCTCGGCGGGAGCAGCCTACGAGCAGTACTTC CASSFSAGAAYEQYF
TRBJ2-3 TRBV5-4 TRBD1 NA TGTGCCAGCAGCTGGACAGGGACAGATACGCAGTATTTT CASSWTGTDTQYF